One sample yielded the 26 T cell receptor beta chains listed below, sequenced in a study of spatial heterogeneity in lung cancer. TCRdb itself ran the 5' RACE reads through MiXCR, one entry per CDR3 protein. Among some 160 distinct CDR3 sequences, about 29% were seen once, and the ten largest hold under 35%. Stated time point: sample taken at primary tumor resection. The antigens these receptors bind are not known. Notes on the study in general: The study found that expanded intratumoral alpha and beta TCR counts tracked tumor mutation counts.

The specimen was lung tumor tissue, collected at surgery. These receptors came from a female donor with early-stage non-small cell lung cancer.

Comments on this clonotype: This beta chain came through as a stray read in a library set up for alpha chains, and its size says little. The rearrangement uses TRBV5-1 and TRBJ2-7, with D tentatively TRBD1 or TRBD2 (5 bases each). CDR1 and CDR2 (germline): SGHRS, YFSETQ. Trimming stripped 3 bases from V and 3 bases from J, with 13 bases between. CDR3 size: 14 residues. The DNA of the CDR3 is TGCGCCAGCAGCTCCGGGACGACCTACTACGAGCAGTACTTC. Its translation is CASSSGTTYYEQYF.

Worth noting for this clonotype: Found in a library prepared for alpha chains, this beta chain is an off-target read, and its abundance has little meaning. This chain uses TRBV5-5 with TRBJ2-7; TRBD2 might be the D (6 bases). This CDR3 is 12 amino acids long. Trimming removed 2 bases at V and 6 bases at J, with 9 bases between. CDR1 and CDR2 from the germline V gene are SGHKS and YYEKEE (reference sequence). DNA of the CDR3: TGTGCCAGCAGCTTTGGGGACTCCGAGCAGTACTTC. As protein: CASSFGDSEQYF.

Concerning this clonotype: This beta chain represents an off-target read in a library built for alpha chains; its size is of limited meaning. The rearrangement joins TRBV20-1 to TRBJ1-2; D remains unclear. V lost 4 bases and J 2 bases, leaving 11 bases between the germline ends. The germline CDR1 and CDR2 sequences are DFQATT and SNEGSKA (reference sequence). The CDR3 consists of 13 residues. CDR3 amino acids: CSATPRGNYGYTF. The CDR3, as DNA: TGCAGTGCTACCCCCAGAGGGAACTATGGCTACACCTTC.

Of note for this clonotype: Being off target in a library aimed at alpha chains, this beta chain has a size of little meaning. V and J are TRBV27 and TRBJ2-3, with D unresolved. CDR1 and CDR2 from the germline V gene are MNHEY and SMNVEV (reference sequence). The CDR3 runs to 12 residues. V was pared by 5 bases and J by 3 bases, with 6 bases between. CDR3 loop: CASSKRTDTQYF. Here the CDR3 DNA reads TGTGCCAGCAGTAAACGGACAGATACGCAGTATTTT.

About this clonotype itself: This beta chain lies outside the target of a library built for alpha chains; its clone size means little. V and J are TRBV6-5 and TRBJ2-1; tentatively, D is TRBD2 (6 bases). Trimming removed 4 bases at V and 13 bases at J, with 14 bases between. The CDR3 totals 12 residues. The germline V gene encodes CDR1 MNHEY and CDR2 SVGAGI. The CDR3 DNA follows: TGTGCCAGCAGTTCGGAGGAGGGTTTCCAGTTCTTC. This encodes CASSSEEGFQFF.

Comments on this clonotype: This beta chain is a stray sequence in a library constructed for alpha chains; its clone size is not meaningful. V usage is TRBV9 and J usage is TRBJ2-1; D is unclear. This CDR3 is built from 14 residues. CDR1 SGDLS and CDR2 YYNGEE come from the germline V gene. The V end was cut by 2 bases, the J end by 5 bases, with 11 bases between. The CDR3 DNA reads as TGTGCCAGCAGCGTCCGACCAGACAACAATGAGCAGTTCTTC. Amino acid sequence: CASSVRPDNNEQFF.

As for this clonotype: This beta chain is a stray sequence in a library constructed for alpha chains; its clone size is not meaningful. This chain joins TRBV5-1 and TRBJ2-3; 11 bases fit TRBD2. The CDR3 totals 16 residues. Germline values: CDR1 SGHRS, CDR2 YFSETQ. After removal of 1 base from V and 4 bases from J, the junction contained 5 bases not matched to a gene. The CDR3 sequence is CASSLWPSGGPDTQYF. The CDR3 DNA sequence: TGCGCCAGCAGCTTGTGGCCTAGCGGGGGGCCAGATACGCAGTATTTT. Drawing the rest from reference TRBV5-1 and TRBJ2-3, the complete variable domain is KAGVTQTPRYLIKTRGQQVTLSCSPISGHRSVSWYQQTPGQGLQFLFEYFSETQRNKGNFPGRFSGRQFSNSRSEMNVSTLELGDSALYLCASSLWPSGGPDTQYFGPGTRLTVL.

With regard to this clonotype: The library was built for alpha chains, so this beta chain is an off-target read and its size means little. The rearrangement uses TRBV6-2 or TRBV6-3 and TRBJ1-6; D unresolved. This CDR3 contains 16 residues. CDR1 and CDR2 (germline): MNHEY, SVGEGT. Trimming took 0 bases from V and 1 from J, leaving 7 bases between them. DNA of the CDR3: TGTGCCAGCAGTTACTCGAAAGGTTCCTATAATTCACCCCTCCACTTT. Translated, it gives CASSYSKGSYNSPLHF.

On this clonotype itself: The library was designed around alpha chains, so this beta chain is a stray read whose abundance carries little weight. The chain employs TRBV5-1 and TRBJ2-2; D not resolved. From germline, CDR1 is SGHRS and CDR2 YFSETQ. The V end lost 4 bases, the J end lost 1 base, and 2 bases lay between the germline ends. This CDR3 comprises 12 residues. The CDR3 reads CASSVNTGELFF. The DNA for the CDR3 is TGCGCCAGCAGCGTGAACACCGGGGAGCTGTTTTTT.

With regard to this clonotype: This beta chain is an off-target read within a library intended for alpha chains, so its frequency means little. The rearrangement links TRBV6-1 to TRBJ2-6; D gene ambiguous. The CDR3 is 13 amino acids. V was pared by 6 bases and J by 4 bases, with 7 bases between. In germline, CDR1 is MNHNS, CDR2 SASEGT. CDR3 protein: CASRMTGANVLTF. DNA for the CDR3: TGTGCCAGCAGGATGACAGGGGCCAACGTCCTGACTTTC.

By sample fraction, this clonotype is hyperexpanded. This beta chain was picked up by a library intended for alpha chains and is off target, so its count carries little meaning. The chain has TRBV7-7 and TRBJ2-1; D remains unclear. Germline V lookup: CDR1 SSHAT, CDR2 FNYEAQ (reference sequence). The CDR3 contains 14 residues. CDR3 in DNA: TGTGCTATATCGGACGGCGATTCCTACAATGAGCAGTTCTTC. It yields the protein CAISDGDSYNEQFF.

In its sample, this clonotype was seen a few times. A library made for alpha chains picked up this beta chain off target, so its size means little. This sequence joins TRBV7-2 and TRBJ1-5, with D uncertain. Germline lookup yields CDR1 SGHTA and CDR2 FQGNSA. The germline V and J ends were trimmed by 3 bases and 4 bases, with 10 bases remaining between them. The CDR3 loop spans 14 amino acids. CDR3 DNA sequence: TGTGCCAGCAGCTTCAGGTTGAAGAATCAGCCCCAGCATTTT. Translating it yields CASSFRLKNQPQHF.

Points on this clonotype: This beta chain turned up in a library designed for alpha chains; as an off-target read, its abundance says little. This chain uses TRBV3-1 with TRBJ2-1; maybe TRBD1 (6 bases). Trimming pared 5 bases from V and 4 bases from J, leaving 9 bases between. This CDR3 contains 13 residues. Germline V gives CDR1 LGHDT, CDR2 YNNKEL (reference sequence). DNA of the CDR3: TGTGCCAGCAGCTCCACAGGGTACAATGAGCAGTTCTTC. It translates to CASSSTGYNEQFF.

On this clonotype itself: With the library built for alpha chains, this beta chain is off target and its frequency is not meaningful. The chain joins TRBV11-3 to TRBJ1-1; D is ambiguous. The CDR3 is 13 residues long. Germline V gene lookup returns CDR1 SGHNT and CDR2 YENEEA. V lost 1 base, J lost 5 bases, and 8 bases lay in between. CDR3: CASSLAPGTEAFF. Here the CDR3 DNA reads TGTGCCAGCAGCTTAGCTCCGGGGACTGAAGCTTTCTTT.

On this clonotype itself: This beta chain represents an off-target read in a library built for alpha chains; its size is of limited meaning. The chain links TRBV20-1 to TRBJ2-1; a possible D gene is TRBD2 (6 bases). Trimming pared 4 bases from V and 10 bases from J, leaving 17 bases between. Germline CDR1 and CDR2: DFQATT and SNEGSKA (reference sequence). The CDR3 is 13 residues long. For the CDR3, the DNA is TGCAGTGCTAACCGGGACCTAGCGAAGGAGCAGTTCTTC. Amino acids: CSANRDLAKEQFF.

Concerning this clonotype: This beta chain is a stray read from a library made for alpha chains; its abundance is not meaningful. The chain carries TRBV20-1 and TRBJ2-3; a weak D match, TRBD2 (6 bases). The CDR3 consists of 15 residues. Germline CDR1 and CDR2: DFQATT and SNEGSKA (reference sequence). V lost 2 bases to trimming and J lost 0 bases, with 12 bases between them. DNA for the CDR3: TGCAGTGCTAGATGGCGGGGCTCTAGCACAGATACGCAGTATTTT. Protein sequence: CSARWRGSSTDTQYF.

By share, this clonotype ranks as hyperexpanded (1% or more). This beta chain is a stray sequence in a library constructed for alpha chains; its clone size is not meaningful. The V and J genes are TRBV5-4 and TRBJ2-1; no definite D call. The V gene's germline CDR1 is SGHNT and CDR2 YYREEE (reference sequence). V gave up 2 bases and J gave up 4 bases, with 4 bases separating them. CDR3 length equals 12 residues. CDR3 sequence: CASSFGYNEQFF. CDR3 coding DNA: TGTGCCAGCAGCTTCGGATACAATGAGCAGTTCTTC.

As concerns this clonotype: Being off target in a library aimed at alpha chains, this beta chain has a size of little meaning. V is TRBV5-1 and J is TRBJ2-7; D gene uncertain. The CDR3 consists of 13 residues. Trimming pared 2 bases from V and 2 bases from J, leaving 8 bases between. Germline CDR1 and CDR2: SGHRS and YFSETQ. The DNA of the CDR3 is TGCGCCAGCAGCTTCGAGGCCACCTACGAGCAGTACTTC. As protein: CASSFEATYEQYF.

By sample share, this clonotype is hyperexpanded. This beta chain is off target for a library built for alpha chains, so its abundance means little. V gene TRBV30 combines with J gene TRBJ2-3; D unclear. V lost 0 bases, J lost 9 bases, and 7 bases lay in between. The CDR3 covers 11 residues. Germline V lookup: CDR1 GTSNPN, CDR2 SVGIG (reference sequence). The CDR3 nucleotides are TGTGCCTGGAGTGTAGAGTTAACGCAGTATTTT. Amino acid sequence: CAWSVELTQYF.

Worth noting for this clonotype: This beta chain appears as a stray read in a library generated for alpha chains; its size is not informative. The V call is TRBV24-1, the J call TRBJ2-5; no definite D call. V lost 6 bases and J lost 0, with 7 bases in between. The germline gives CDR1 KGHDR, CDR2 SFDVKD. The CDR3 has 13 amino acids. The CDR3 DNA reads TGTGCCACCAGTTCACGGTACCAAGAGACCCAGTACTTC. It codes for CATSSRYQETQYF.

Notes on this clonotype: As an off-target read in a library built for alpha chains, this beta chain has a frequency of little significance. V usage is TRBV20-1 and J usage is TRBJ2-1; 13 nucleotides align to TRBD2. Germline trimming cut 6 bases from V and 6 bases from J; bases unmatched to any gene: 8. Germline V gene data show CDR1 as DFQATT and CDR2 as SNEGSKA (reference sequence). The CDR3 length is 15 residues. The CDR3 DNA follows: TGCAGTGCGCCTCCGGGGACTAGCGGGGTCAATGAGCAGTTCTTC. It specifies CSAPPGTSGVNEQFF.

This clonotype is categorized as hyperexpanded. Being off target in a library aimed at alpha chains, this beta chain has a size of little meaning. The chain uses TRBV7-9 and TRBJ2-6; D remains unclear. V was pared by 3 bases and J by 3 bases, with 6 bases between. The CDR3 has 14 amino acids. Germline assignment: CDR1 SEHNR and CDR2 FQNEAQ (reference sequence). CDR3 in DNA: TGTGCCAGCAGCTTGCACAGTGGGGCCAACGTCCTGACTTTC. Encoded protein: CASSLHSGANVLTF.

Comment on this clonotype: This beta chain is a stray sequence in a library constructed for alpha chains; its clone size is not meaningful. V gene TRBV6-5 combines with J gene TRBJ2-7, with D perhaps TRBD2 (7 bases). Deletions cut 10 bases from V and 4 bases from J, with 14 bases between. From germline, CDR1 is MNHEY and CDR2 SVGAGI. The CDR3 length is 12 residues. Here the CDR3 reads CATRGASYEQYF. In DNA form, the CDR3 reads TGTGCCACTCGGGGGGCTTCATACGAGCAGTACTTC.

In its sample, this clonotype ranks as hyperexpanded. Since the library was made to target alpha chains, this beta chain is a stray read and its abundance is not meaningful. The CDR3 nucleotides are TGTGCCAGCAGCGCGGTCCAGGGGGCAAATGAGCAGTTCTTC. Translation: CASSAVQGANEQFF. The V call is TRBV9, the J call TRBJ2-1; 8 nucleotides match TRBD1. Trimming took 3 bases from V and 7 from J; bases not matched to a gene: 6. CDR3 length equals 14 residues. Germline values: CDR1 SGDLS, CDR2 YYNGEE.

In the case of this clonotype: This beta chain is an unintended read in a library built for alpha chains; its size means little. V gene TRBV29-1 combines with J gene TRBJ1-1, with D unresolved. The CDR3 covers 10 residues. V lost 3 bases and J lost 4, with 3 bases in between. Germline CDR1 is SQVTM and CDR2 is ANQGSEA. The CDR3 region has the DNA TGCAGCGTTGATGTCACTGAAGCTTTCTTT. Translating gives CSVDVTEAFF.

By sample fraction, this clonotype is hyperexpanded. This beta chain is an unintended read in a library built for alpha chains; its size means little. The J gene is TRBJ2-2, the V gene TRBV3-1; either TRBD1 or TRBD2 may supply D (5 bases each). V was cut by 0 bases and J by 4 bases, with 12 bases left in between. Germline V gene sequence: CDR1 LGHDT, CDR2 YNNKEL (reference sequence). The CDR3 sequence is 16 residues long. CDR3 bases: TGTGCCAGCAGCCAAGATCGAGGGACCAGCACCGGGGAGCTGTTTTTT. Translated, it gives CASSQDRGTSTGELFF.